The TCR beta chain described here comes from a study of T cells in Graves' hyperthyroidism and ophthalmopathy. Overall study findings and caveats: Stable hyperthyroidism was told apart from ophthalmopathy by a model built on 13 V-J features. In blood, most of the thyroid clonotypes expanded above 0.001 were also present.

Amplification targeted TCR beta CDR3 regions from RNA transcripts. Primed by the HTBI set, a first-round RT-PCR was run on the TCR CDR3. A single record per CDR3 protein comes from TCRdb applying MiXCR to the multiplex PCR reads. Altogether around 400,000 distinct CDR3 sequences are present, roughly 25% being singletons, with the ten largest covering less than 75%. Germline CDR1 LGHDT, CDR2 YNNKEL (reference sequence). V shed 1 base, J shed 3 bases, and the junction held 10 bases outside the gene matches. The CDR3 covers 18 residues. The diagnoses drew upon clinical symptoms, serum thyroxine and TRAb, thyroid ultrasound and orbital computed tomography. Fresh 10 ml peripheral blood yielded PBMCs. Comments on this clonotype: Antigen unknown.

The sequencing input was blood. V and J are TRBV3-1 and TRBJ1-4; 8 bases map to TRBD1. The sequence derives from a man aged 45-65 years with Graves' hyperthyroidism. The DNA of the CDR3 is TGTGCCAGCAGCCAAGTCCTGGCAGGGGGCGCGTCTAATGAAAAACTGTTTTTT. Translated, it gives CASSQVLAGGASNEKLFF. Using reference TRBV3-1 and TRBJ1-4 for the parts outside the CDR3, the full variable domain is DTAVSQTPKYLVTQMGNDKSIKCEQNLGHDTMYWYKQDSKKFLKIMFSYNNKELIINETVPNRFSPKSPDKAHLNLHINSLELGDSAVYFCASSQVLAGGASNEKLFFGSGTQLSVL.